The clone carrying this T cell receptor beta chain was seen a single time. Its antigen is not known. This record comes from a study of shared clonotypes between healthy human individuals. The CDR3 is made up of 13 amino acids. V was trimmed by 2 bases and J by 4 bases, leaving 9 bases between them. Germline loops: CDR1 MNHEY, CDR2 SMNVEV (reference sequence). Assay: immunoSEQ multiplex PCR; the TCRdb copy retains only in-frame clones and omits some. The sample contains about 300,000 clones, 74% of which appear only once. General study results and limits: Lower generation probabilities were found for non-shared clonotypes than for those shared by all four donors.

The sequenced material came from memory CD4+ T cells sorted from blood. Subset meaning: CD45RA-negative fraction. The rearrangement joins TRBV27 to TRBJ2-7; D not certain. This TCR derives from a man aged 30 to 45 in good health. In DNA, the CDR3 is TGTGCCAGCAGTTTAAACGGACGTTACGAGCAGTACTTC. Translation: CASSLNGRYEQYF.